These 14 T cell receptor beta chains were sequenced from one sample in a study of shared clonotypes between healthy human individuals. Repertoires were generated with immunoSEQ multiplex PCR, while TCRdb's copy carries only in-frame clones and drops some. Of about half a million clones listed, roughly 77% are singletons. Sequenced material: PBMCs. These receptors originate from a middle-aged woman in good health. Some clones in this sample may be carry-over from other donors' samples.

This clone has only one observation. A far larger clone is one base from this, pointing to a likely read error. Different DNA sequences within this sample yield the same CDR3. The chain uses TRBV30 and TRBJ2-1; D assignment may be TRBD1 or TRBD2 (5 bases each). This CDR3 contains 12 residues. Per the germline V gene, CDR1 is GTSNPN and CDR2 is SVGIG (reference sequence). Trimming took 2 bases from V and 6 from J, leaving 8 bases between them. CDR3 residues: CAWSQGPNEQFF. The CDR3, as DNA: TGTGCCTGGAGTCAGGGACCCAATGAGCAGTTCTTC. The full variable domain, completed using reference TRBV30 and TRBJ2-1, is SQTIHQWPATLVQPVGSPLSLECTVEGTSNPNLYWYRQAAGRGLQLLFYSVGIGQISSEVPQNLSASRPQDRQFILSSKKLLLSDSGFYLCAWSQGPNEQFFGPGTRLTVL.

In its sample, this clone was seen many times. The V call is TRBV30, the J call TRBJ2-7; possibly TRBD1 or TRBD2 for D (5 bases each). Germline V gene sequence: CDR1 GTSNPN, CDR2 SVGIG (reference sequence). V was cut by 0 bases and J by 3 bases, with 9 bases left in between. The CDR3 extends over 13 amino acids. The CDR3 sequence is CAWSVLGDYEQYF. The CDR3 nucleotides are TGTGCCTGGAGTGTACTGGGGGACTACGAGCAGTACTTC.

V gene TRBV4-1 combines with J gene TRBJ2-2; D may be TRBD1 (7 bases). CDR3 length equals 16 residues. Germline V gene sequence: CDR1 MGHRA, CDR2 YSYEKL. V was trimmed by 4 bases and J by 4 bases, leaving 16 bases between them. CDR3 in DNA: TGCGCCAGCAGCCGCTACAGTCAGGGGGGCACCGGGGAGCTGTTTTTT. Its protein product is CASSRYSQGGTGELFF.

This chain connects TRBV27 to TRBJ2-2, with D maybe TRBD1 (5 bases). V was trimmed by 5 bases and J by 7 bases, leaving 11 bases between them. Germline V gene sequence: CDR1 MNHEY, CDR2 SMNVEV (reference sequence). The CDR3 has 13 amino acids. CDR3 nucleotides: TGTGCCAGCAGTCCCCGGACACGCGGGGAGCTGTTTTTT. Residues: CASSPRTRGELFF.

The gene calls are TRBV20-1 and TRBJ2-5, with D unclear. The CDR3 covers 10 residues. Trimming cost V 7 bases and J 4 bases, with 7 bases left between them. The germline V gene has CDR1 DFQATT and CDR2 SNEGSKA (reference sequence). The CDR3 sequence: CSGFRETQYF. The CDR3 nucleotides read TGCAGTGGGTTTAGAGAGACCCAGTACTTC.

Note on this clone: Distinct nucleotide sequences in the sample also encode this CDR3. V and J are TRBV5-1 and TRBJ2-3; unclear D gene. Trimming removed 1 base at V and 2 bases at J, with 2 bases between. The CDR3 covers 12 residues. Germline V CDR1 and CDR2: SGHRS, YFSETQ. Here the CDR3 DNA reads TGCGCCAGCAGCTTGACCACAGATACGCAGTATTTT. Translation gives CASSLTTDTQYF.

The chain combines TRBV14 with TRBJ1-1, with 9 nucleotides matching TRBD1. This CDR3 has 15 residues. The junction had 6 bases not matched to a gene; V was cut back by 4 bases and J by 3 bases. The V gene's germline CDR1 is SGHDN and CDR2 FVKESK. Here the CDR3 reads CASSRTGGMDTEAFF. CDR3 sequence (DNA): TGTGCCAGCAGCCGCACAGGGGGCATGGACACTGAAGCTTTCTTT. The variable domain in full, completed from reference TRBV14 and TRBJ1-1, reads EAGVTQFPSHSVIEKGQTVTLRCDPISGHDNLYWYRRVMGKEIKFLLHFVKESKQDESGMPNNRFLAERTGGTYSTLKVQPAELEDSGVYFCASSRTGGMDTEAFFGQGTRLTVV.

The J gene is TRBJ2-2, the V gene TRBV28; TRBD2 matches at 12 bases. This CDR3 is built from 17 residues. The junction had 9 bases not matched to a gene; V was cut back by 5 bases and J by 5 bases. Germline-derived CDR1 and CDR2 are MDHEN and SYDVKM. CDR3 sequence reads: CASSLLRLAGATGELFF. The CDR3 bases are TGTGCCAGCAGTCTTCTACGACTAGCGGGAGCAACCGGGGAGCTGTTTTTT.

J is TRBJ2-7 and V is TRBV2, with TRBD1 matching 8 bases. The CDR3 has 13 residues. V dropped 6 bases and J dropped 5; count of bases not matched to a gene: 6. The germline CDR1 and CDR2 sequences are SNHLY and FYNNEI. This chain's CDR3 is CASSGRGPDEQYF. CDR3 DNA sequence: TGTGCCAGCAGCGGCAGGGGGCCTGACGAGCAGTACTTC.

The chain carries TRBV11-1 and TRBJ2-2; 9 bases line up with TRBD1. The CDR3 has 16 amino acids. V was pared by 2 bases and J by 4 bases, with 5 bases of the junction left unmatched. CDR1 is SGHAT and CDR2 is FQDESV in the germline V gene (reference sequence). The CDR3 nucleotides read TGTGCCAGCAGCTTAATTGGGACAGGGATCACCGGGGAGCTGTTTTTT. Translated, it gives CASSLIGTGITGELFF. The variable domain in full, completed from reference TRBV11-1 and TRBJ2-2, reads EAEVAQSPRYKITEKSQAVAFWCDPISGHATLYWYRQILGQGPELLVQFQDESVVDDSQLPKDRFSAERLKGVDSTLKIQPAELGDSAMYLCASSLIGTGITGELFFGEGSRLTVL.

The J gene is TRBJ1-1, the V gene TRBV29-1, with D unresolved. This CDR3 contains 13 residues. Between the trimmed V and J ends, which lost 7 bases and 3 bases, there was a span of 15 bases. Germline CDR1 SQVTM, CDR2 ANQGSEA. DNA for the CDR3: TGCAGCGCTGAGGTGGGTTCGCACACTGAAGCTTTCTTT. Amino acids: CSAEVGSHTEAFF.

The chain is built from TRBV28 and TRBJ2-4, with unresolved D. The germline CDR1 and CDR2 sequences are MDHEN and SYDVKM. CDR3 size: 12 residues. Trimming left V 6 bases short and J 6 bases short, with 9 bases between. The CDR3 reads CASRGSGNIQYF. CDR3 coding DNA: TGTGCCAGCAGGGGGTCGGGAAACATTCAGTACTTC.

This rearrangement joins TRBV5-5 to TRBJ1-1; D gene uncertain. The germline CDR1 and CDR2 sequences are SGHKS and YYEKEE (reference sequence). Trimming pared 4 bases from V and 0 bases from J, leaving 16 bases between. The CDR3 spans 16 residues. CDR3 protein: CASSPDLRSMNTEAFF. CDR3 DNA sequence: TGTGCCAGCAGCCCCGATCTCAGGAGCATGAACACTGAAGCTTTCTTT.

The CDR3 here is CASSSDRVTNEKLFF. The CDR3 DNA sequence: TGTGCCAGCAGCTCGGACAGGGTAACTAATGAAAAACTGTTTTTT. J is TRBJ1-4 and V is TRBV5-4, with 8 bases identical to TRBD1. Per germline, CDR1 SGHNT and CDR2 YYREEE (reference sequence). With 3 bases clipped from V and 1 base from J, the junction kept 2 bases outside the gene matches. The CDR3 spans 15 residues.